This T cell receptor (beta chain) is from a study of T cell responses to AZD1222 COVID-19 vaccine. The wider study: Samples with a second dose at about 4 or about 12 weeks were pooled together. Notes on the study in general: The number of AZD1222 recipients seropositive at baseline was only five or six. A mostly white British donor set with more females was recruited, and clonal diversity was possibly underestimated. Spike-specific TCR breadth and depth went up after people got two AZD1222 doses.

As for this clone: The antigen is undetermined.

The protocol was immunoSEQ multiplex PCR, while the TCRdb copy is restricted to in-frame clones and leaves out a portion. The sample holds about 140,000 clones; under 95% are singletons and the top ten take just over 3%. This receptor was taken from an adult in good health. The input for sequencing was peripheral blood, taken on day 0 of AZD1222 vaccination.

CDR3 DNA sequence: TGTGCCAGCAGCCCCGGACTAGCACCTTACGAGCAGTACTTC. Translating it yields CASSPGLAPYEQYF. The V and J genes are TRBV3-1 (or the pseudogene TRBV3-2) and TRBJ2-7; 8 nucleotides align to TRBD2. The germline gives CDR1 LGHDT, CDR2 YNNKEL (reference sequence). The CDR3 sequence is 14 residues long. With 4 bases clipped from V and 4 bases from J, the junction kept 6 bases outside the gene matches.